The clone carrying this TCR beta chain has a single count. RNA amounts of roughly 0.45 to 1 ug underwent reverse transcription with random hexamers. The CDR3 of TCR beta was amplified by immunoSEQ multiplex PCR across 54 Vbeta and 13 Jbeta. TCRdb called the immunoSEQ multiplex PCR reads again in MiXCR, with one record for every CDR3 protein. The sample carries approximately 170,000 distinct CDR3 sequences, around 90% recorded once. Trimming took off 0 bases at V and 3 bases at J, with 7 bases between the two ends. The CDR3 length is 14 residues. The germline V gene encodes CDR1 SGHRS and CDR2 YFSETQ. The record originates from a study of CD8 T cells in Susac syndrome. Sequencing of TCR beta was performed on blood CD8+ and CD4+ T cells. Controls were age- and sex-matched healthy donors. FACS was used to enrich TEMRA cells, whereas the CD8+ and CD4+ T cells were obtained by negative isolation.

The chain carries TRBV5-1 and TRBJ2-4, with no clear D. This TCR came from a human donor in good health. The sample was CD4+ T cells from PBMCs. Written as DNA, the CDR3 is TGCGCCAGCAGCTTGGCCCCAGACAAAAACATTCAGTACTTC. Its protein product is CASSLAPDKNIQYF.